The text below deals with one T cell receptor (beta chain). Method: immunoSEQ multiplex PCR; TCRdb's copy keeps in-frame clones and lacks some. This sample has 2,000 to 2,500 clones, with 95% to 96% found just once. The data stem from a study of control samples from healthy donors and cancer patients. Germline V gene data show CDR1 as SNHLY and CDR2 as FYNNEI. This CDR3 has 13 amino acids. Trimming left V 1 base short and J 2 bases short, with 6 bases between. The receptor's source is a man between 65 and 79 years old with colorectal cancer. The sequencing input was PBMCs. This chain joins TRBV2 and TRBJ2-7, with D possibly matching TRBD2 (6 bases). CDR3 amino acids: CASSEGGAYEQYF. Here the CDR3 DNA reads TGTGCCAGCAGTGAAGGGGGGGCCTACGAGCAGTACTTC. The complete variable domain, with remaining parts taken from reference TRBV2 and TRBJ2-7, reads EPEVTQTPSHQVTQMGQEVILRCVPISNHLYFYWYRQILGQKVEFLVSFYNNEISEKSEIFDDQFSVERPDGSNFTLKIRSTKLEDSAMYFCASSEGGAYEQYFGPGTRLTVT.